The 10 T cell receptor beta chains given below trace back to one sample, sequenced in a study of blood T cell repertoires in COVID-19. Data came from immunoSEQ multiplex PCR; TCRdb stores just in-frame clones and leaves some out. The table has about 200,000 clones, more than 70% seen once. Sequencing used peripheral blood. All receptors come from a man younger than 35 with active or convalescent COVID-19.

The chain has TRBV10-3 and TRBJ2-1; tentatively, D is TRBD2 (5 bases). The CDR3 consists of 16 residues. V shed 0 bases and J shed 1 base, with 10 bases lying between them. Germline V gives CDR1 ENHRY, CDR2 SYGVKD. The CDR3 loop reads CAISESAGGSYNEQFF. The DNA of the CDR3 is TGTGCCATCAGTGAGTCTGCGGGTGGTTCCTACAATGAGCAGTTCTTC.

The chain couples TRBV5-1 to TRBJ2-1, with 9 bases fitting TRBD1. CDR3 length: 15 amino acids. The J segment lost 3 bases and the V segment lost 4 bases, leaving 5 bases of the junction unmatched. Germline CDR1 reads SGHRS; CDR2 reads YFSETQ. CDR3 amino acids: CASSGDRDLYNEQFF. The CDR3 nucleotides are TGCGCCAGCAGCGGGGACAGGGACCTCTACAATGAGCAGTTCTTC. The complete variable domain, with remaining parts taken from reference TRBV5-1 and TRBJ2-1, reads KAGVTQTPRYLIKTRGQQVTLSCSPISGHRSVSWYQQTPGQGLQFLFEYFSETQRNKGNFPGRFSGRQFSNSRSEMNVSTLELGDSALYLCASSGDRDLYNEQFFGPGTRLTVL.

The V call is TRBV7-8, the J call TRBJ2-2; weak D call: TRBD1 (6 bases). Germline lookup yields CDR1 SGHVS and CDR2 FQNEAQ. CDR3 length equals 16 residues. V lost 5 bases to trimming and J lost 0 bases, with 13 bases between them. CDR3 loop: CASSPRTDTNTGELFF. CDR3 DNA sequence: TGTGCCAGCAGCCCCCGGACAGATACGAACACCGGGGAGCTGTTTTTT.

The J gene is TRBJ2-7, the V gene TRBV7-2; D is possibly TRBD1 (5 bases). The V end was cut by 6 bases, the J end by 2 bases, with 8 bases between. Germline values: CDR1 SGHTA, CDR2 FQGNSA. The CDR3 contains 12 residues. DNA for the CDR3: TGTGCCAGCAGTGGGGCTCCCTACGAGCAGTACTTC. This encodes CASSGAPYEQYF.

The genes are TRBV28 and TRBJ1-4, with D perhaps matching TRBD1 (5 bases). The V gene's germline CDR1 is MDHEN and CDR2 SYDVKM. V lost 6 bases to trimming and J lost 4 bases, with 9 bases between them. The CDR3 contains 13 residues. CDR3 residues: CASSRDSNEKLFF. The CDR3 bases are TGTGCCAGCAGCCGAGACAGTAATGAAAAACTGTTTTTT.

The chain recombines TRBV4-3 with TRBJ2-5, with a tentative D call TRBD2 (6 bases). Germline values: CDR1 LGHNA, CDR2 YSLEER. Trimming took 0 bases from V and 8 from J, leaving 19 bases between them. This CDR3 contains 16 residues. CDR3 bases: TGCGCCAGCAGCCAAGATGCCCGCGGCGGGAAGAGAACCCAGTACTTC. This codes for CASSQDARGGKRTQYF.

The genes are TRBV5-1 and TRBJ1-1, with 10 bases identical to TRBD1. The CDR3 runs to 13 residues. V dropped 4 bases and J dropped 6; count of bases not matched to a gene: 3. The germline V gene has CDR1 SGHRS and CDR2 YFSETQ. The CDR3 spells CASSIGQGAEAFF. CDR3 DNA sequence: TGCGCCAGCAGCATCGGACAGGGGGCTGAAGCTTTCTTT.

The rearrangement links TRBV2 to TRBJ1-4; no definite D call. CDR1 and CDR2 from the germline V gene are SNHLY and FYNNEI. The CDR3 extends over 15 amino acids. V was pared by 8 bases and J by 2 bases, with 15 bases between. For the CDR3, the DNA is TGTGCCAGCGCCCCGCGGGCGGCGACTAATGAAAAACTGTTTTTT. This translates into CASAPRAATNEKLFF.

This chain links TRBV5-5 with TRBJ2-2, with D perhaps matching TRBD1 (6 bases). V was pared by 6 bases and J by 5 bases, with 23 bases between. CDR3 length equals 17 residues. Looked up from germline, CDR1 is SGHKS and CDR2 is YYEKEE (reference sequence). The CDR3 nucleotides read TGTGCCAGCACCAGGGAACCGCGATCAGGGGCTACCGGGGAGCTGTTTTTT. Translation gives CASTREPRSGATGELFF.

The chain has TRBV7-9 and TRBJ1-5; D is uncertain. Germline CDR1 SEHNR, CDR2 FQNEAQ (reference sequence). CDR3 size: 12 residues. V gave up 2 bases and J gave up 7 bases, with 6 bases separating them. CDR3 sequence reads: CASSLPLQPQHF. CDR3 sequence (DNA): TGTGCCAGCAGCTTACCGTTACAGCCCCAGCATTTT.